This T cell receptor (beta chain) emerged from a study of T-cell reconstitution after alpha-beta-depleted transplantation in children. Unique molecular identifiers were used to barcode this TCRbeta library. TCRdb reanalysed the PCR reads using MiXCR and keeps one entry per CDR3 protein. The table has 280,000 or so distinct CDR3 sequences, approximately 10% seen once. Study-level results: Expanded graft clones numbering several hundred reportedly gave rise to alpha-beta T cells about two months after transplant.

Germline V CDR1 and CDR2: SQVTM, ANQGSEA. Trimming took off 7 bases at V and 0 bases at J, with 12 bases between the two ends. This CDR3 has 13 amino acids. There are many counts of this clonotype. Its target is not known. The sequenced sample was peripheral blood, obtained 180 days after TCRalphabeta/CD19-depleted stem cell transplant. The sequence derives from a male patient aged 2-15 years who had a stem cell transplant for chronic granulomatous disease, so the T cells may come from the graft donor. The chain recombines TRBV29-1 with TRBJ1-1; the D gene is possibly TRBD1 (6 bases). CDR3 amino acids: CSGRTAMNTEAFF. The CDR3 DNA sequence: TGCAGCGGTAGGACAGCTATGAACACTGAAGCTTTCTTT.